Listed below are T cell receptor beta chains from one sample, sequenced in a study of identical twins. TCRdb independently ran MiXCR on the 5' RACE reads; one entry per CDR3 protein. There are hundreds of thousands of distinct CDR3 sequences in the sample; 6.5% to 8.5% occur only once, and 1.9% lies in the top ten. The same data also went into a second study, on yellow fever vaccine responses in identical twins.

Sequenced: memory (CD45RO+) T cells sorted from blood. The source is a woman under 30 in good health. The CDR3 runs from the conserved cysteine through the conserved F or W. The order of the fields is clone size, D gene, J gene, V gene, CDR3 DNA, CDR3 protein. The D gene is left open where the match is weak. Only some rows state a clone size, as once, few, many or a class for expanded clones.

NA,NA,TRBJ2-1,TRBV6-1,TGTGCCAGCAGACGCACCGTAGATTACAATGAGCAGTTCTTC,CASRRTVDYNEQFF
few,TRBD1,TRBJ1-1,TRBV2,TGTGCCAGCAGGACGAGACAGGGAAACACTGAAGCTTTCTTT,CASRTRQGNTEAFF
many,TRBD2,TRBJ2-1,TRBV5-6,TGTGCCAGCAACCCAATCGGGGGGGCCGATCGGTATGAGCAGTTCTTC,CASNPIGGADRYEQFF
many,NA,TRBJ2-2,TRBV28,TGTGCCAGCAGTGGACGGCGTAGGAGCGGGACCGGGGAGCTGTTTTTT,CASSGRRRSGTGELFF
few,NA,TRBJ2-7,TRBV7-8,TGTGCCAGCAGCTTACCCCAGACCAGGGACGAGCAGTACTTC,CASSLPQTRDEQYF
many,NA,TRBJ2-1,TRBV13,TGTGCCAGCAGCTTTACAGGGGGGGATATTTACAATGAGCAGTTCTTC,CASSFTGGDIYNEQFF
many,TRBD2,TRBJ2-2,TRBV7-2,TGTGCCAGCAGCTCAAAGCGGGGTACCGGGGAGCTGTTTTTT,CASSSKRGTGELFF
many,NA,TRBJ2-3,TRBV10-3,TGTGCCATCAGTAGGGGCGCGGGCACAGATACGCAGTATTTT,CAISRGAGTDTQYF
many,NA,TRBJ2-2,TRBV10-1,TGCGCCAGCAGTGAGTCATTGATAGCAGCCGGGGAGCTGTTTTTT,CASSESLIAAGELFF
NA,TRBD2,TRBJ2-1,TRBV12-3/TRBV12-4,TGTGCCAGCAGTCCTGGGAGCGGGAGCTGGGGTGAGCAGTTCTTC,CASSPGSGSWGEQFF
many,NA,TRBJ2-3,TRBV25-1,TGTGCCAGCACCTTAGGGGATACGCAGTATTTT,CASTLGDTQYF
few,TRBD2,TRBJ2-1,TRBV7-3,TGTGCCAGCAGCCAACCCGTCGACGGGGGGGCAGGGAATGAGCAGTTCTTC,CASSQPVDGGAGNEQFF
few,NA,TRBJ2-1,TRBV21-1,TGTGCCAGCAGCAAAGAGGCGCACGGGACAGGGTTAGCGGGGGGGCGTAATGAGCAGTTCTTC,CASSKEAHGTGLAGGRNEQFF
few,NA,TRBJ2-4,TRBV27,TGTGCCAGCAGGGGGACCACGGGCCTAATTCAGTACTTC,CASRGTTGLIQYF
NA,NA,TRBJ2-5,TRBV10-3,TGTGCCATCAGTGAGAGCGGTGCCGGGACCCAGTACTTC,CAISESGAGTQYF
few,TRBD1,TRBJ2-7,TRBV6-5,TGTGCCAGCAGCTACAGGGGTGGGAACGAGCAGTACTTC,CASSYRGGNEQYF
few,TRBD2,TRBJ2-3,TRBV9,TGTGCCAGCACCTATAGCGGGGGGGCCCCCACAGATACGCAGTATTTT,CASTYSGGAPTDTQYF
NA,NA,TRBJ2-7,TRBV18,TGTGCCAGCTCACCACTTGGGGGGTACGAGCAGTACTTC,CASSPLGGYEQYF
many,NA,TRBJ2-4,TRBV14,TGTGCCAGCAGCCAAAGGACATCACTAGCCAAAAACATTCAGTACTTC,CASSQRTSLAKNIQYF
NA,NA,TRBJ1-1,TRBV6-2/TRBV6-3,TGTGCCAGCAAACCCCGGGGTTCCCAGGGGACTGAAGCTTTCTTT,CASKPRGSQGTEAFF
NA,NA,TRBJ1-1,TRBV7-8,TGTGCCAGCAGCTTAGCGACTAACAAAGCTTTCTTT,CASSLATNKAFF
many,NA,TRBJ1-6,TRBV11-2,TGTGCCAGCAGCTTAGATAGGGTGGGGTCACCCCTCCACTTT,CASSLDRVGSPLHF
NA,NA,TRBJ2-7,TRBV28,TGTGCCAGCAGTGCGGGCTCCCTCTACGAGCAGTACTTC,CASSAGSLYEQYF
many,TRBD1,TRBJ2-3,TRBV12-3/TRBV12-4,TGTGCCAGCAGTAAGGCAGGGGGTAAAACAGATACGCAGTATTTT,CASSKAGGKTDTQYF